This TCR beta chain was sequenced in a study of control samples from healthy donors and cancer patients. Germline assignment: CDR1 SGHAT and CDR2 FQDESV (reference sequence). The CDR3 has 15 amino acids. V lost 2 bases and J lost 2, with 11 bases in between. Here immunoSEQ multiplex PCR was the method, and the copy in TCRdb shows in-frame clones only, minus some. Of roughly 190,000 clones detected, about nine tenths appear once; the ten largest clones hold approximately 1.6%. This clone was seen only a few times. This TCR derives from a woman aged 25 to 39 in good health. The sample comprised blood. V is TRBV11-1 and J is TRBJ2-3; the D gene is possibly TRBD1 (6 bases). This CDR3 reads CASSLKGEFTDTQYF. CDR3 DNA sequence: TGTGCCAGCAGCTTAAAGGGGGAGTTCACAGATACGCAGTATTTT.